This TCR beta chain was captured by sequencing in a study of T cell responses to AZD1222 COVID-19 vaccine (dated by TCRdb to the early 2020s). The study in broad terms: AZD1222 recipients whose second dose came at about 4 weeks and those whose second dose came at about 12 weeks were combined into one group, since spike-specific TCR depth and breadth did not differ between the two schedules. TCR sequencing covered over 230 trial participants: about 210 given two doses of AZD1222 and approximately 26 given two doses of MenACWY control vaccine. Enrollment into the trials was organized by age into subgroups of 18-55, 56-69 and 70-plus years, and those subgroups contained approximately 150, 30 and 60 TCR-sequenced participants, respectively.

Sample time point, as interpreted from the label and publication: baseline before first vaccination. Samples from vaccinated people were obtained from the UK trials COV001 and COV002, which included a single-blind randomized controlled phase 2/3 trial of AZD1222 (ChAdOx1 nCoV-19) in healthy adults. Trial participant PBMC samples were collected at day 0 and day 28 after the second dose for TCRbeta chain sequencing. Results the study describes overall, beyond this receptor: After two AZD1222 doses, spike-specific TCR breadth and depth were significantly higher than at day 0 and than in MenACWY recipients. No day 14 peak-response samples were available, so repertoires were characterized only after the peak T cell response. The 56-69-year group was small, and its depth increase did not reach significance, likely because of low power. Conclusions about previously exposed vaccinees are limited, since just five to seven AZD1222 recipients were seropositive for SARS-CoV-2 at baseline. Participants were mostly white British and included more females than males, and it was suggested by the authors that clonal diversity may have been underestimated. Vaccine-associated CD4 TCRs spanned the whole spike protein, with dominant responses in regions 160-218 and 743-854. Nearly half of unique spike-specific TCRs reportedly recognized epitopes outside regions mutated in the B.1.351 and B.1.1.7 variants.

Taken from the germline V gene, the CDR1 and CDR2 loops are MDHEN and SYDVKM. V lost 2 bases and J lost 5 bases, and the count of bases not matched to a germline gene is 3. The CDR3 has 13 amino acids, counting the end cysteine and phenylalanine. Left in the record is the CDR3 DNA by itself, 39 bases read in frame from the first base. This clone has more than one count but fewer than ten. What antigen it recognizes has not been identified. No base quality values were provided; no much bigger clone lies one nucleotide off. The CDR3 regions of human TCRbeta chains were analyzed by immunosequencing. For the original study's pipeline: Repertoire TCRs were matched against a reference library of SARS-CoV-2-specific TCRs generated with the MIRA antigen-specificity platform. Breadth meant the fraction of unique TCRs that were SARS-CoV-2-associated, whereas depth meant the fraction of total T cells that were SARS-CoV-2-associated. Using the MIRA data, each spike-specific TCR was assigned both to the spike region to which the TCR was reactive and to a CD4 or CD8 class. Log10-transformed breadth and depth values were compared by one-way ANOVA with Sidak's multiple comparisons tests. TCRdb obtained this table from immuneACCESS and retained in-frame rearrangements with V and J assigned. These tables miss some clones; where compared with another copy, unresolved V genes account for less than half of the shortfall, and the remainder is unexplained. The V and J calls and clone size were taken over from that table, and D and trimming were inferred from the DNA. Recorded for this sample are about 160,000 clones; more than 85% of them occurred a single time. The ten largest account for under 5% of the sample.

This receptor was identified in an adult in good health. The sample was peripheral blood, taken on day 0 of AZD1222 vaccination. The rearranged chain carries TRBV28 and TRBJ2-7, with TRBD1 matching 7 junction bases. This receptor has the CDR3 CASSLGQGDEQYF. The DNA sequence is given as TGTGCCAGCAGTTTAGGGCAGGGGGACGAGCAGTACTTC.